A selection of T cell receptor beta chains follows, all from one sample in a study of T cell changes during pregnancy in multiple sclerosis. TCRdb's table, derived via immunoSEQ multiplex PCR, lists solely in-frame clones and lacks some. The table lists just under 80,000 clones, 85% to 95% of them singletons. The source material was peripheral blood, sampled in the first trimester of pregnancy. The receptors stem from a female donor with multiple sclerosis, enrolled in a pregnancy study. CDR3s include the opening cysteine and the closing phenylalanine or tryptophan. A D gene is named only where the DNA matches it firmly. A row's size may be missing; if present it is once, few, many or a size class.

clone_size | j_call | d_call | v_call | cdr3_nt | cdr3_aa
NA | TRBJ2-7 | NA | TRBV27 | TGTGCCAGCAGCTACAAGAGGCGGGGCGAGCAGTACTTC | CASSYKRRGEQYF
once | TRBJ2-2 | NA | TRBV7-9 | TGTGCCTCGAAAGGAGAGGTCGGCACCGGGGAGCTGTTTTTT | CASKGEVGTGELFF
NA | TRBJ1-4 | NA | TRBV15 | TGTGCCACCAGCAGTCCCGGGATGGGTAGTGAAAAACTGTTTTTT | CATSSPGMGSEKLFF
NA | TRBJ2-1 | TRBD2 | TRBV29-1 | TGCAGCCTGACAGGTAGCGGGGGCAGCTCCTACAATGAGCAGTTCTTC | CSLTGSGGSSYNEQFF
NA | TRBJ1-1 | NA | TRBV5-4 | TGTGCCAGCAGCTTGGCGTCAGGGCTAGACACTGAAGCTTTCTTT | CASSLASGLDTEAFF
NA | TRBJ2-1 | TRBD2 | TRBV9 | TGTGCCAGCAGCGTAGAGAGCGGGGGTTACAATGAGCAGTTCTTC | CASSVESGGYNEQFF
NA | TRBJ2-1 | TRBD2 | TRBV4-1 | TGCGCCAGCAGGCCTCTAGCGGGACAAAATAATGAGCAGTTCTTC | CASRPLAGQNNEQFF
NA | TRBJ1-2 | NA | TRBV11-1 | TGTGCCAGCAGCCTTTCTAACTATGGCTACACCTTC | CASSLSNYGYTF
NA | TRBJ2-2 | NA | TRBV7-8 | TGTGCCAGCAGCTTTCGAGCAGGCACCGGGGAGCTGTTTTTT | CASSFRAGTGELFF
NA | TRBJ2-1 | TRBD2 | TRBV19 | TGTGCCAGTAGTGTCCTGGCGGGGGTTAGGAATGAGCAGTTCTTC | CASSVLAGVRNEQFF
NA | TRBJ2-4 | TRBD1 | TRBV28 | TGTGCCAGCCAACTACCGGGACAGGGAAACATTCAGTACTTC | CASQLPGQGNIQYF
NA | TRBJ2-5 | TRBD1 | TRBV9 | TGTGCCAGCAGCACGACAGGGTTGGGGGAGCAGTACTTC | CASSTTGLGEQYF
NA | TRBJ2-6 | NA | TRBV5-4 | TGTGCCAGCCAAGGGGGCTCTGGGGCCAACGTCCTGACTTTC | CASQGGSGANVLTF
NA | TRBJ1-2 | NA | TRBV4-1 | TGCGCCAGCAGCCAAATAATCTCAGAACCTTATGGCTACACCTTC | CASSQIISEPYGYTF
NA | TRBJ2-5 | TRBD1 | TRBV9 | TGTGCCAGCAGCGTAGGACAGGGGTGGGAGACCCAGTACTTC | CASSVGQGWETQYF
few | TRBJ2-1 | NA | TRBV9 | TGTGCCAGCAGCGTAGAGCAAGGGGATGAGCAGTTCTTC | CASSVEQGDEQFF
NA | TRBJ2-3 | NA | TRBV7-2 | NA | CASSTSGGSTDTQYF
NA | TRBJ2-1 | TRBD2 | TRBV4-1 | TGCGCCAGCAGCCAACTGCTAGCGGGGGGTACCCAGAGCTCCTACAATGAGCAGTTCTTC | CASSQLLAGGTQSSYNEQFF
NA | TRBJ2-1 | TRBD2 | TRBV5-4 | TGTGCCAGCAGCTGGGAGGGCAATGAGCAGTTCTTC | CASSWEGNEQFF
once | TRBJ2-1 | TRBD2 | TRBV10-3 | TGTGCCATCAGTGTGCTAGCGGGGGACGAGCAGTTCTTC | CAISVLAGDEQFF
NA | TRBJ2-1 | TRBD2 | TRBV5-1 | TGCGCCTCGGGGGAGGGCCTACGGATGGAGTACAATGAGCAGTTCTTC | CASGEGLRMEYNEQFF
NA | TRBJ2-1 | TRBD1 | TRBV7-3 | TGTGCCAGCAGCCCACGCGACAGGGGGAATGAGCAGTTCTTC | CASSPRDRGNEQFF
few | TRBJ1-6 | TRBD1 | TRBV2 | TGTGCCAGCAGGTACGGGACAGGTAGTTCACCCCTCCACTTT | CASRYGTGSSPLHF
NA | TRBJ1-1 | NA | TRBV6-1 | TGTGCCAGCAGTGACTATGTGAACACTGAAGCTTTCTTT | CASSDYVNTEAFF
NA | TRBJ2-3 | NA | TRBV2 | TGTGCCAGCACCAAGGGAGGGGGGGGTGACACAGATACGCAGTATTTT | CASTKGGGGDTDTQYF
once | TRBJ2-3 | TRBD1 | TRBV4-2 | TGTGCCAGCAGCCAAGAAACAGGGGGGTTTTTGGATACGCAGTATTTT | CASSQETGGFLDTQYF
NA | TRBJ2-5 | TRBD2 | TRBV7-2 | TGTGCCAGCAGCTTAGCGATATTAGCGGGAGGAGAGACCCAGTACTTC | CASSLAILAGGETQYF
NA | TRBJ2-1 | TRBD2 | TRBV27 | TGTGCCAGCAGTCTTCAAATTAGCGGGAGGATCTACAATGAGCAGTTCTTC | CASSLQISGRIYNEQFF
NA | TRBJ1-1 | NA | TRBV27 | TGTGCCAGCACCGGGGGGATGGGCACTGAAGCTTTCTTT | CASTGGMGTEAFF
NA | TRBJ2-5 | TRBD2 | TRBV7-3 | TGTGCCAGCAGCTTAACTAGCGGGAGAGAGACCCAGTACTTC | CASSLTSGRETQYF
NA | TRBJ1-1 | NA | TRBV27 | TGTGCCAGCAGTTTCCCGGGGAGTACTGAAGCTTTCTTT | CASSFPGSTEAFF
NA | TRBJ2-7 | NA | TRBV7-9 | TGTGCCAGCAGCTTCCGGACTAACTCCTACGAGCAGTACTTC | CASSFRTNSYEQYF
NA | TRBJ1-6 | NA | TRBV7-9 | TGTGCCAGCAGCGCGTTCGGAGGTAATTCACCCCTCCACTTT | CASSAFGGNSPLHF
NA | TRBJ1-5 | NA | TRBV5-8 | TGTGCCAGCAGCTGGGAGGGTGGCAATCAGCCCCAGCATTTT | CASSWEGGNQPQHF
once | TRBJ2-2 | NA | TRBV5-4 | TGTGCCAGCAGCGTAACCGGGACAACCACCGGGGAGCTGTTTTTT | CASSVTGTTTGELFF
NA | TRBJ2-7 | NA | TRBV20-1 | TGCAGTGCTAGAGATCCGTACGAGCAGTACTTC | CSARDPYEQYF
NA | TRBJ1-1 | TRBD1 | TRBV6-5 | TGTGCCAGCAGTTACGGGACAGGGGTCACTGAAGCTTTCTTT | CASSYGTGVTEAFF
once | TRBJ2-7 | NA | TRBV2 | TGTGCCAGCGGGGGGTACGAGCAGTACTTC | CASGGYEQYF
NA | TRBJ2-3 | NA | TRBV28 | TGTGCCAGCAGTTCAACAGACAGCTATCTCACAGATACGCAGTATTTT | CASSSTDSYLTDTQYF
NA | TRBJ1-1 | NA | TRBV29-1 | TGCAGCGTTGAATATGATAGCTCGGCAGCTTTCTTT | CSVEYDSSAAFF